The 4 T cell receptor beta chains presented below share a single source sample, sequenced in a study of naive and memory T cell subsets. The library had UMIs added by 3' ligation of an oligonucleotide to TCR cDNA. Four PCR rounds used nested alpha and beta constant region primers plus the SP2 primer. TCRdb fed the 5' RACE reads into MiXCR, producing one record per CDR3 protein. The sample lists 56,000 or so distinct CDR3 sequences, roughly 7.5% occurring once. The receptor source for this set is a female donor in good health.

This clonotype was seen many times. CDR3 sequence: CASSLGPSGGYEQYF. CDR3 nucleotide sequence: TGTGCCAGCAGCTTAGGCCCTAGCGGGGGCTACGAGCAGTACTTC. The genes are TRBV7-2 and TRBJ2-7; 10 bases line up with TRBD2. J gave up 3 bases and V 1 base, and 3 bases lay outside the gene matches. Germline CDR1 is SGHTA and CDR2 is FQGNSA. CDR3 size: 15 residues.

This clonotype was found many times. V and J are TRBV12-3 or TRBV12-4 and TRBJ2-4; the match to TRBD1 covers 9 bases. Trimming at V came to 3 bases and at J to 9 bases, leaving 6 bases not matched to a gene. This CDR3 is 14 amino acids long. In DNA form, the CDR3 reads TGTGCCAGCAGTTTCGGTGGACAGGGGTTCATTCAGTACTTC. It encodes CASSFGGQGFIQYF.

This clonotype occurred a few times. The chain is built from TRBV6-2 or TRBV6-3 and TRBJ1-2; perhaps TRBD1 as D (5 bases). The germline V gene encodes CDR1 MNHEY and CDR2 SVGEGT. The germline V and J ends were trimmed by 6 bases and 2 bases, with 16 bases remaining between them. This CDR3 contains 15 residues. The CDR3 nucleotides are TGTGCCAGCAGCCCCTACCTGGGGGGAAACTATGGCTACACCTTC. This gives the protein CASSPYLGGNYGYTF.

The sample holds many counts of this clonotype. The genes are TRBV9 and TRBJ1-1, with TRBD1 identical over 8 bases. Germline trimming cut 4 bases from V and 1 base from J; bases unmatched to any gene: 3. The CDR3 runs 14 residues. Germline assignment: CDR1 SGDLS and CDR2 YYNGEE. This CDR3 reads CASSQGARNTEAFF. The CDR3 coding sequence is TGTGCCAGCAGCCAGGGGGCACGGAACACTGAAGCTTTCTTT.